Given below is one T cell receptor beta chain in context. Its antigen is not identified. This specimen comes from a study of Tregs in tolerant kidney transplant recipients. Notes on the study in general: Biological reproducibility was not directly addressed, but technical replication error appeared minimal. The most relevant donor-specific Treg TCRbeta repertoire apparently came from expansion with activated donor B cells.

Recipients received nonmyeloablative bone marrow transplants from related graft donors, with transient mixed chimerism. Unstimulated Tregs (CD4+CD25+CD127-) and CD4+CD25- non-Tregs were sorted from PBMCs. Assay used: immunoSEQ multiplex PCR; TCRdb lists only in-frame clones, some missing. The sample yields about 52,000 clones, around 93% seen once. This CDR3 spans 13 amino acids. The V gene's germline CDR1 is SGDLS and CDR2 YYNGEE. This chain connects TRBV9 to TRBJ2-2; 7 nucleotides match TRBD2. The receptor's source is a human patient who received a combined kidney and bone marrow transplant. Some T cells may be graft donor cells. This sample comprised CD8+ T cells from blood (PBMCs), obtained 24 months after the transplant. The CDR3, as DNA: TGTGCAAGGACGGGGGGGAACACCGGGGAGCTGTTTTTT. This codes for CARTGGNTGELFF.